This T cell receptor beta chain is from a study of blood T cell repertoires in COVID-19. Overall study: The analysed material was cDNA or gDNA that came from T cells, B-cell-depleted T cells, or PBMCs.

Germline loops: CDR1 SGDLS, CDR2 YYNGEE. The CDR3 consists of 17 residues. Trimming took 3 bases from V and 0 from J; bases not matched to a gene: 8. Some clones are missing from TCRdb's copy, which holds only in-frame ones; the method was immunoSEQ multiplex PCR. The data hold about 95,000 clones, with 81% observed a single time. The TCR sequence derives from an older man with active or convalescent COVID-19. The chain recombines TRBV9 with TRBJ2-2; 7 positions agree with TRBD1. The sample taken for sequencing was peripheral blood. The CDR3 region is CASSANSGTANTGELFF. The CDR3 bases are TGTGCCAGCAGCGCCAATTCCGGGACAGCGAACACCGGGGAGCTGTTTTTT.